This passage covers 27 T cell receptor beta chains from one sample sequenced in a study of T cell repertoires in cytomegalovirus infection. A single record per CDR3 protein comes from TCRdb applying MiXCR to the reads. The sample records about 310,000 distinct CDR3 sequences, 25% being singletons. These receptors have no identified antigens. Sequencing was performed on cultured PBMCs, taken from culture after CMV antigen stimulation. The receptors were sampled from a human donor in good health (CMV status not recorded). Some clones in this sample may be carry-over from other donors' samples.

This clonotype was detected many times. This chain links TRBV7-6 with TRBJ2-5; D not resolved. Trimming took 6 bases from V and 5 from J, leaving 19 bases between them. The germline V gene encodes CDR1 SGHVS and CDR2 FNYEAQ. This CDR3 contains 15 residues. Here the CDR3 DNA reads TGTGCCAGCAGTTGGGCGGTTTTAGACCCGGAGACCCAGTACTTC. Its protein is CASSWAVLDPETQYF.

The gene calls are TRBV12-3 or TRBV12-4 and TRBJ2-1, with 12 bases lining up with TRBD2. This CDR3 is built from 14 residues. V shed 4 bases and J 9 bases; nucleotides not matched to a gene: 4. In DNA form, the CDR3 reads TGTGCCAGCAGTTCTAGCGGGAGGGCCGGTGAGCAGTTCTTC. Its translation: CASSSSGRAGEQFF.

CDR3 in DNA: TGTGCCAGCAGCTTAGCCATCGGGACAGGTAATCAGCCCCAGCATTTT. Protein product: CASSLAIGTGNQPQHF. This sequence joins TRBV7-9 and TRBJ1-5; 8 nucleotides agree with TRBD1. With V trimmed by 0 bases and J by 4 bases, 5 bases remained unmatched. This CDR3 is 16 amino acids long. In germline, CDR1 is SEHNR, CDR2 FQNEAQ (reference sequence).

The rearrangement joins TRBV27 to TRBJ1-4; the D is unclear. V was shortened by 6 bases and J by 5 bases, with 13 bases between the two germline ends. The germline V gene encodes CDR1 MNHEY and CDR2 SMNVEV (reference sequence). This CDR3 is 14 amino acids long. The CDR3 reads CASSLRGRNEKLFF. CDR3 coding DNA: TGTGCCAGCAGCCTCCGGGGAAGGAATGAAAAACTGTTTTTT.

The chain carries TRBV5-1 and TRBJ2-2; D is ambiguous. CDR3 length equals 14 residues. Germline loops: CDR1 SGHRS, CDR2 YFSETQ. The V end was cut by 2 bases, the J end by 6 bases, with 11 bases between. The CDR3 loop reads CASSLESNAGELFF. The CDR3 region has the DNA TGCGCCAGCAGCTTAGAAAGCAATGCCGGGGAGCTGTTTTTT.

In this sample, this clonotype turned up a few times. The rearrangement links TRBV7-2 to TRBJ2-3; D not certain. The CDR3 totals 15 residues. The V and J ends lost 2 bases and 1 base respectively, with 10 bases between them. Germline loops: CDR1 SGHTA, CDR2 FQGNSA. The CDR3 here is CASSLQVGGTDTQYF. In DNA form, the CDR3 reads TGTGCCAGCAGCTTACAGGTTGGCGGCACAGATACGCAGTATTTT.

At least ten counts were recorded for this clonotype. This chain joins TRBV7-8 and TRBJ1-2; 11 nucleotides match TRBD1. The CDR3 runs 16 residues. The V gene's germline CDR1 is SGHVS and CDR2 FQNEAQ. The trim removed 1 base at V and 3 bases at J, leaving 4 bases unmatched. CDR3: CASSLVGTGGYYGYTF. For the CDR3, the DNA is TGTGCCAGCAGCTTAGTTGGGACAGGGGGTTACTATGGCTACACCTTC.

This clonotype was observed a handful of times. The V and J genes are TRBV29-1 and TRBJ2-7; perhaps TRBD2 as D (6 bases). The CDR3 is 12 residues long. Trimming removed 4 bases from V and 3 bases from J, with 10 bases in between. Germline V gene sequence: CDR1 SQVTM, CDR2 ANQGSEA. CDR3 nucleotide sequence: TGCAGCGTTGTTGTCGGGAGCTACGAGCAGTACTTC. Translating it yields CSVVVGSYEQYF.

The chain joins TRBV2 to TRBJ2-1, with 7 bases that match TRBD2. J was trimmed by 6 bases and V by 2 bases; bases with no gene match: 7. The germline CDR1 and CDR2 sequences are SNHLY and FYNNEI. The length of the CDR3 is 15 residues. For the CDR3, the DNA is TGTGCCAGCAGTGAATTAGCGGGTCTGATCAATGAGCAGTTCTTC. Protein product: CASSELAGLINEQFF.

This clonotype was seen a handful of times. The V and J genes are TRBV7-2 and TRBJ2-7; 7 nucleotides agree with TRBD2. The trim removed 1 base at V and 4 bases at J, leaving 7 bases unmatched. This CDR3 is built from 15 residues. CDR1 is SGHTA and CDR2 is FQGNSA in the germline V gene. CDR3 sequence: CASSLVGGEGYEQYF. The CDR3 nucleotides read TGTGCCAGCAGCTTAGTAGGCGGGGAGGGATACGAGCAGTACTTC.

The rearrangement joins TRBV28 to TRBJ2-1; 15 bases line up with TRBD2. Germline CDR1 MDHEN, CDR2 SYDVKM. The CDR3 runs 22 residues. J was trimmed by 7 bases and V by 8 bases; bases with no gene match: 27. The CDR3 here is CASVGASLGLAGGPYEENEQFF. The DNA of the CDR3 is TGTGCCAGCGTGGGGGCGAGCCTAGGACTAGCGGGAGGGCCATATGAGGAAAATGAGCAGTTCTTC.

This clonotype has just a few counts. The rearrangement uses TRBV20-1 and TRBJ1-3, with D hard to call. The ends were cut back, 6 bases at V and 1 base at J, with 13 bases in the middle. CDR1 is DFQATT and CDR2 is SNEGSKA in the germline V gene (reference sequence). This CDR3 is built from 14 residues. CDR3 residues: CSAPFGSSGNTIYF. CDR3 nucleotide sequence: TGCAGTGCACCCTTTGGGTCGTCTGGAAACACCATATATTTT.

This clonotype appeared many times. The chain is built from TRBV7-2 and TRBJ2-7; no clear D gene. The CDR3 covers 13 residues. V lost 0 bases and J lost 3, with 6 bases in between. Looked up from germline, CDR1 is SGHTA and CDR2 is FQGNSA. CDR3 DNA: TGTGCCAGCAGCTTAGCTTTTAGCTACGAGCAGTACGTC. Amino acid sequence: CASSLAFSYEQYV.

The chain links TRBV12-3 or TRBV12-4 to TRBJ2-1, with D maybe TRBD1 (7 bases). CDR3 length: 15 residues. V was trimmed by 2 bases and J by 3 bases, leaving 11 bases between them. This CDR3 reads CASSLMQGGYNEQFF. The CDR3, as DNA: TGTGCCAGCAGTTTAATGCAGGGGGGCTACAATGAGCAGTTCTTC.

This clonotype was found a few times. This chain connects TRBV28 to TRBJ2-7, with 7 bases lining up with TRBD2. Germline V gene data show CDR1 as MDHEN and CDR2 as SYDVKM. Trimming at V came to 1 base and at J to 2 bases, leaving 5 bases not matched to a gene. The CDR3 covers 15 residues. CDR3 bases: TGTGCCAGCAGTTTATATGCGGGAGCTGCCTACGAGCAGTACTTC. Encoded protein: CASSLYAGAAYEQYF.

The chain combines TRBV6-1 with TRBJ1-5; no clear D gene. The CDR3 sequence is 13 residues long. Trimming took 5 bases from V and 4 from J, leaving 9 bases between them. CDR1 MNHNS and CDR2 SASEGT come from the germline V gene. The CDR3 nucleotides are TGTGCCAGCAGTTCGCGGGAGAATCAGCCCCAGCATTTT. This translates into CASSSRENQPQHF.

The rearrangement joins TRBV30 to TRBJ2-1; D is unclear. Trimming pared 0 bases from V and 11 bases from J, leaving 8 bases between. The CDR3 length is 11 residues. Germline CDR1 reads GTSNPN; CDR2 reads SVGIG (reference sequence). The chain's CDR3 is CAWSVVEKQFF. The CDR3 nucleotides are TGTGCCTGGAGTGTAGTAGAGAAGCAGTTCTTC. The whole variable domain, remainder taken from reference TRBV30 and TRBJ2-1, is SQTIHQWPATLVQPVGSPLSLECTVEGTSNPNLYWYRQAAGRGLQLLFYSVGIGQISSEVPQNLSASRPQDRQFILSSKKLLLSDSGFYLCAWSVVEKQFFGPGTRLTVL.

This clonotype was found many times. This rearrangement joins TRBV7-2 to TRBJ1-3, with D unresolved. Trimming removed 1 base at V and 4 bases at J, with 11 bases between. This CDR3 has 15 amino acids. Germline CDR1 reads SGHTA; CDR2 reads FQGNSA. The CDR3 region is CASSLVGSSGNTIYF. CDR3 coding DNA: TGTGCCAGCAGCTTAGTGGGGAGTTCAGGAAACACCATATATTTT.

This clonotype was detected a few times. V is TRBV7-9 and J is TRBJ2-1; TRBD1 agrees at 9 bases. Trimming took 5 bases from V and 6 from J; bases not matched to a gene: 8. CDR3 length equals 15 residues. The germline V gene has CDR1 SEHNR and CDR2 FQNEAQ (reference sequence). The CDR3 here is CASSGTGGGPNEQFF. CDR3 coding DNA: TGTGCCAGCAGCGGAACAGGGGGCGGTCCCAATGAGCAGTTCTTC.

The chain links TRBV7-9 to TRBJ1-2; no reliable D call. CDR1 and CDR2 from the germline V gene are SEHNR and FQNEAQ (reference sequence). Trimming removed 1 base from V and 4 bases from J, with 10 bases in between. The length of the CDR3 is 14 residues. The CDR3 protein is CASSLVSDSYGYTF. CDR3 nucleotide sequence: TGTGCCAGCAGCTTAGTGTCAGATTCCTATGGCTACACCTTC. The full variable domain, rest sourced from reference TRBV7-9 and TRBJ1-2, is DTGVSQNPRHKITKRGQNVTFRCDPISEHNRLYWYRQTLGQGPEFLTYFQNEAQLEKSRLLSDRFSAERPKGSFSTLEIQRTEQGDSAMYLCASSLVSDSYGYTFGSGTRLTVV.

This clonotype was observed a handful of times. The genes are TRBV5-4 and TRBJ2-5, with D uncertain. Trimming took 4 bases from V and 5 from J, leaving 12 bases between them. The V gene's germline CDR1 is SGHNT and CDR2 YYREEE (reference sequence). The CDR3 loop spans 13 amino acids. Here the CDR3 DNA reads TGTGCCAGCAGCACGGACCCGTGGGAGACCCAGTACTTC. Translated: CASSTDPWETQYF.

The chain employs TRBV20-1 and TRBJ1-3, with D perhaps matching TRBD1 (6 bases). V was shortened by 4 bases and J by 2 bases, with 15 bases between the two germline ends. This CDR3 is built from 15 residues. Germline assignment: CDR1 DFQATT and CDR2 SNEGSKA (reference sequence). This chain's CDR3 is CSATSLGTTGNTIYF. CDR3 in DNA: TGCAGTGCTACATCCCTTGGGACAACTGGAAACACCATATATTTT.

This clonotype was recorded at least ten times. The V and J genes are TRBV12-3 or TRBV12-4 and TRBJ1-5; maybe TRBD1 (5 bases). The CDR3 runs 16 residues. Trimming took 5 bases from V and 4 from J, leaving 18 bases between them. The CDR3 is CASSRGGIGANQPQHF. As DNA, the CDR3 is TGTGCCAGCAGTCGGGGGGGGATAGGGGCAAATCAGCCCCAGCATTTT.

This clonotype was detected only a few times. The gene calls are TRBV7-2 and TRBJ1-2; no reliable D call. This CDR3 has 14 amino acids. Trimming cost V 6 bases and J 7 bases, with 18 bases left between them. Germline CDR1 and CDR2: SGHTA and FQGNSA. DNA for the CDR3: TGTGCCAGCAGTTCAGAGTGGGATCGTATTGGCTACACCTTC. Translating it yields CASSSEWDRIGYTF. Full variable domain (rest looked up from reference TRBV7-2 and TRBJ1-2): GAGVSQSPSNKVTEKGKDVELRCDPISGHTALYWYRQSLGQGLEFLIYFQGNSAPDKSGLPSDRFSAERTGGSVSTLTIQRTQQEDSAVYLCASSSEWDRIGYTFGSGTRLTVV.

This chain joins TRBV25-1 and TRBJ1-2, with 7 positions matching TRBD1. Per the germline V gene, CDR1 is MGHDK and CDR2 is SYGVNS. V dropped 7 bases and J dropped 3; count of bases not matched to a gene: 5. The CDR3 is 13 residues long. CDR3 sequence (DNA): TGTGCCAGCACCCCGACAGGGCACTATGGCTACACCTTC. It encodes CASTPTGHYGYTF.

This chain joins TRBV7-9 and TRBJ1-4; D is undetermined. The CDR3 runs 14 residues. In germline, CDR1 is SEHNR, CDR2 FQNEAQ (reference sequence). V lost 5 bases and J 0 bases, leaving 7 bases between the germline ends. The CDR3 nucleotides are TGTGCCAGCAGCCCAGCCACAACTAATGAAAAACTGTTTTTT. It encodes CASSPATTNEKLFF.

This clonotype was found once. The chain couples TRBV9 to TRBJ2-5, with 9 positions matching TRBD2. The V gene's germline CDR1 is SGDLS and CDR2 YYNGEE. The trim removed 3 bases at V and 0 bases at J, leaving 6 bases unmatched. This CDR3 is 16 amino acids long. The CDR3: CASSEATSGYQETQYF. In DNA, the CDR3 is TGTGCCAGCAGCGAAGCGACTAGCGGATACCAAGAGACCCAGTACTTC.